These 12 T cell receptor beta chains came from one sample sequenced in a study of blood T cell repertoires in COVID-19. Measured with immunoSEQ multiplex PCR; TCRdb has only the in-frame clones, and not every one. The sample lists 150,000 or so clones, 70% to 80% occurring once. The specimen was peripheral blood. These receptors all come from a woman in her sixties or seventies with COVID-19, enrolled during active disease.

The chain joins TRBV6-6 to TRBJ2-7; 9 positions agree with TRBD2. CDR3 size: 15 residues. V dropped 6 bases and J dropped 1; count of bases not matched to a gene: 7. Germline assignment: CDR1 MNHNY and CDR2 SVGAGI (reference sequence). The CDR3 spells CASRLTGLASYEQYF. Written as DNA, the CDR3 is TGTGCCAGCAGACTAACGGGACTAGCATCCTACGAGCAGTACTTC.

The chain is built from TRBV7-8 and TRBJ1-2; D may be TRBD1 (5 bases). The CDR3 length is 13 residues. CDR1 is SGHVS and CDR2 is FQNEAQ in the germline V gene. V shed 5 bases and J shed 5 bases, with 12 bases lying between them. CDR3 sequence reads: CASSPGQEYGYTF. The CDR3, as DNA: TGTGCCAGCAGCCCCGGACAAGAATATGGCTACACCTTC. Supplemented by reference TRBV7-8 and TRBJ1-2, the full variable domain reads GAGVSQSPRYKVAKRGQDVALRCDPISGHVSLFWYQQALGQGPEFLTYFQNEAQLDKSGLPSDRFFAERPEGSVSTLKIQRTQQEDSAVYLCASSPGQEYGYTFGSGTRLTVV.

This rearrangement joins TRBV9 to TRBJ2-7, with 12 bases that match TRBD2. The CDR3 runs 15 residues. Germline values: CDR1 SGDLS, CDR2 YYNGEE. V shed 0 bases, J shed 3 bases, and the junction held 1 base outside the gene matches. Here the CDR3 reads CASSVGGLAGYEQYF. The CDR3 DNA sequence: TGTGCCAGCAGCGTAGGGGGACTAGCGGGCTACGAGCAGTACTTC.

The gene calls are TRBV13 and TRBJ1-4; no clear D. Trimming shortened V by 0 bases and J by 10 bases, and 3 bases separated the two germline ends. The CDR3 extends over 11 amino acids. In germline, CDR1 is PRHDT, CDR2 FYEKMQ (reference sequence). The CDR3 DNA follows: TGTGCCAGCAGCTTAGGTCGAAAACTGTTTTTT. Its protein product is CASSLGRKLFF.

This clone showed up just a few times. The rearrangement links TRBV19 to TRBJ1-1; no clear D. This CDR3 spans 14 amino acids. Germline values: CDR1 LNHDA, CDR2 SQIVND (reference sequence). V was clipped by 1 base and J by 2 bases, with 8 bases between them. The CDR3 is CASSIAAGNTEAFF. CDR3 sequence (DNA): TGTGCCAGTAGTATAGCGGCAGGAAACACTGAAGCTTTCTTT.

The genes are TRBV6-2 or TRBV6-3 and TRBJ2-7; the D is unclear. The CDR3 extends over 12 amino acids. V shed 3 bases and J shed 5 bases, with 8 bases lying between them. From germline, CDR1 is MNHEY and CDR2 SVGEGT. The CDR3 DNA follows: TGTGCCAGCAGTTATTTTCTAAACGAGCAGTACTTC. This sequence encodes CASSYFLNEQYF.

The chain employs TRBV12-3 or TRBV12-4 and TRBJ1-1, with D perhaps TRBD1 (5 bases). V was trimmed by 5 bases and J by 4 bases, leaving 11 bases between them. This CDR3 has 13 residues. CDR3: CASSRGGVTEAFF. DNA of the CDR3: TGTGCCAGCAGTCGGGGGGGTGTCACTGAAGCTTTCTTT.

The sample holds a few counts of this clone. The chain recombines TRBV29-1 with TRBJ2-3, with TRBD2 identical over 10 bases. The CDR3 consists of 13 residues. V shed 3 bases and J 6 bases; nucleotides not matched to a gene: 3. CDR1 and CDR2 from the germline V gene are SQVTM and ANQGSEA. The CDR3 DNA reads as TGCAGCGTTGACCTAGCGGGAGACGATACGCAGTATTTT. It codes for CSVDLAGDDTQYF.

This clone showed up just a few times. The rearrangement joins TRBV14 to TRBJ1-2; D not resolved. The CDR3 loop spans 15 amino acids. Trimming pared 1 base from V and 3 bases from J, leaving 12 bases between. The germline gives CDR1 SGHDN, CDR2 FVKESK. For the CDR3, the DNA is TGTGCCAGCAGCCAAGCCTCCCCGGAGTACTATGGCTACACCTTC. This translates into CASSQASPEYYGYTF. Full variable domain (remainder filled in from reference TRBV14 and TRBJ1-2): EAGVTQFPSHSVIEKGQTVTLRCDPISGHDNLYWYRRVMGKEIKFLLHFVKESKQDESGMPNNRFLAERTGGTYSTLKVQPAELEDSGVYFCASSQASPEYYGYTFGSGTRLTVV.

V usage is TRBV27 and J usage is TRBJ2-1; 10 nucleotides align to TRBD2. The germline CDR1 and CDR2 sequences are MNHEY and SMNVEV (reference sequence). The CDR3 has 18 residues. With 3 bases clipped from V and 0 bases from J, the junction kept 8 bases outside the gene matches. The CDR3: CASSFRGLATGSYNEQFF. DNA of the CDR3: TGTGCCAGCAGTTTTAGGGGACTAGCGACGGGCTCCTACAATGAGCAGTTCTTC.

The chain employs TRBV12-3 or TRBV12-4 and TRBJ1-1, with D unclear. This CDR3 is 11 amino acids long. V lost 7 bases and J 8 bases, leaving 11 bases between the germline ends. The CDR3 loop is CASTYPGEAFF. The CDR3 nucleotides read TGTGCCAGCACCTACCCGGGGGAAGCTTTCTTT.

The chain uses TRBV2 and TRBJ2-1; 9 bases map to TRBD1. The CDR3 has 16 residues. J gave up 0 bases and V 2 bases, and 2 bases lay outside the gene matches. The germline V gene has CDR1 SNHLY and CDR2 FYNNEI. Written as DNA, the CDR3 is TGTGCCAGCAGTGAAACGACAGGGGGCTCCTACAATGAGCAGTTCTTC. Translating it yields CASSETTGGSYNEQFF.